The 29 T cell receptor beta chains given below trace back to one sample, sequenced in a study of CD8+ T cells in alopecia areata. The authors extracted RNA and reverse transcribed it into cDNA as the sequencing template. The protocol was immunoSEQ multiplex PCR, while the TCRdb copy is restricted to in-frame clones and leaves out a portion. The table shows 150,000 or so clones, with 55% occurring only once. Input material: CD4+ T cells sorted from blood. These receptors all come from a human donor in good health.

The V call is TRBV29-1, the J call TRBJ1-4; TRBD1 is a possible D gene (6 bases). V was pared by 7 bases and J by 6 bases, with 15 bases between. Germline CDR1 reads SQVTM; CDR2 reads ANQGSEA. CDR3 length equals 13 residues. The CDR3 reads CSARGGADEKLFF. CDR3 bases: TGCAGCGCAAGAGGGGGGGCGGATGAAAAACTGTTTTTT.

About this clone itself: This specimen includes other DNA sequences encoding the same CDR3. The genes are TRBV2 and TRBJ2-5; TRBD1 or TRBD2 may be the D gene (5 bases each). The CDR3 has 14 residues. Germline V gene lookup returns CDR1 SNHLY and CDR2 FYNNEI. The germline V and J ends were trimmed by 6 bases and 2 bases, with 13 bases remaining between them. As DNA, the CDR3 is TGTGCCAGCAGCGGCGACAGAGGGCAAGAGACCCAGTACTTC. Amino acids: CASSGDRGQETQYF. Combining the CDR3 with reference TRBV2 and TRBJ2-5 gives the whole variable domain EPEVTQTPSHQVTQMGQEVILRCVPISNHLYFYWYRQILGQKVEFLVSFYNNEISEKSEIFDDQFSVERPDGSNFTLKIRSTKLEDSAMYFCASSGDRGQETQYFGPGTRLLVL.

J is TRBJ2-5 and V is TRBV7-8; TRBD1 is a possible D gene (5 bases). The V gene's germline CDR1 is SGHVS and CDR2 FQNEAQ. The CDR3 is made up of 13 amino acids. V gave up 7 bases and J gave up 3 bases, with 12 bases separating them. CDR3 DNA sequence: TGTGCCAGCACCACCCACAGGAAAGAGACCCAGTACTTC. It encodes CASTTHRKETQYF.

The V gene is TRBV15, the J gene TRBJ2-5, with D tentatively TRBD2 (5 bases). Looked up from germline, CDR1 is LNHNV and CDR2 is YYDKDF (reference sequence). Trimming removed 1 base from V and 2 bases from J, with 20 bases in between. This CDR3 region has 18 residues. The CDR3: CATSRVNSRRAAQETQYF. The DNA for the CDR3 is TGTGCCACCAGCAGAGTAAATTCAAGGCGGGCCGCGCAAGAGACCCAGTACTTC.

This clone has just a few counts. The rearrangement uses TRBV29-1 and TRBJ2-4; 12 bases line up with TRBD2. V gave up 4 bases and J gave up 7 bases; unmatched junction bases: 5. This CDR3 spans 14 amino acids. Germline CDR1 and CDR2: SQVTM and ANQGSEA. The CDR3 is CSVGLAGVFNIQYF. CDR3 in DNA: TGCAGCGTTGGACTAGCGGGAGTCTTTAACATTCAGTACTTC.

The chain has TRBV29-1 and TRBJ1-1; D gene uncertain. The V end was cut by 6 bases, the J end by 1 base, with 12 bases between. The CDR3 is 13 amino acids. CDR1 is SQVTM and CDR2 is ANQGSEA in the germline V gene. This CDR3 reads CSVNNRRNTEAFF. Here the CDR3 DNA reads TGCAGCGTAAACAATCGGAGGAACACTGAAGCTTTCTTT.

This chain joins TRBV29-1 and TRBJ1-2, with D unresolved. The germline V and J ends were trimmed by 4 bases and 2 bases, with 14 bases remaining between them. CDR3 length equals 14 residues. Germline CDR1 SQVTM, CDR2 ANQGSEA. The DNA for the CDR3 is TGCAGCGTTGCTGCCGGGCAGAGAAACTATGGCTACACCTTC. Amino acids: CSVAAGQRNYGYTF.

This clone was seen once. The chain carries TRBV14 and TRBJ1-1; the D is unclear. Germline V gives CDR1 SGHDN, CDR2 FVKESK. Trimming left V 2 bases short and J 0 bases short, with 7 bases between. The length of the CDR3 is 14 residues. CDR3 loop: CASSQRLLNTEAFF. DNA for the CDR3: TGTGCCAGCAGCCAACGACTTCTGAACACTGAAGCTTTCTTT.

This rearrangement joins TRBV6-1 to TRBJ2-1; the match to TRBD2 covers 10 bases. The CDR3 runs 17 residues. Trimming at V came to 4 bases and at J to 4 bases, leaving 10 bases not matched to a gene. Looked up from germline, CDR1 is MNHNS and CDR2 is SASEGT. Written as DNA, the CDR3 is TGTGCCAGCAGTGGGAATAAGCGGGAGGGGGTATACAATGAGCAGTTCTTC. Protein sequence: CASSGNKREGVYNEQFF.

The rearrangement joins TRBV28 to TRBJ2-5; TRBD2 aligns across 8 bases. The CDR3 has 15 residues. J was trimmed by 4 bases and V by 2 bases; bases with no gene match: 6. CDR1 and CDR2 (germline): MDHEN, SYDVKM. The CDR3 protein is CASSLSGRGVETQYF. The DNA for the CDR3 is TGTGCCAGCAGTTTAAGCGGGAGAGGGGTAGAGACCCAGTACTTC.

This chain connects TRBV6-5 to TRBJ2-1; 8 nucleotides match TRBD2. Germline loops: CDR1 MNHEY, CDR2 SVGAGI. The V gene end was trimmed by 6 bases and the J gene end by 3 bases; junction bases not matched to a gene: 7. The CDR3 is made up of 15 amino acids. CDR3 amino acids: CASSVTSGNYNEQFF. The CDR3 bases are TGTGCCAGCAGCGTAACTAGCGGTAACTACAATGAGCAGTTCTTC.

The chain employs TRBV9 and TRBJ2-7, with D uncertain. V gave up 0 bases and J gave up 3 bases, with 19 bases separating them. The CDR3 spans 17 residues. Germline V gene data show CDR1 as SGDLS and CDR2 as YYNGEE. The CDR3 region is CASSVGTATSVRYEQYF. Here the CDR3 DNA reads TGTGCCAGCAGCGTAGGGACGGCTACCTCCGTTCGCTACGAGCAGTACTTC.

This chain uses TRBV9 with TRBJ2-1; the D gene is possibly TRBD2 (6 bases). V lost 3 bases and J lost 9, with 16 bases in between. Germline loops: CDR1 SGDLS, CDR2 YYNGEE. There are 14 residues in the CDR3. The DNA of the CDR3 is TGTGCCAGCAGCGACGCGGGAAGGAGAGGTGAGCAGTTCTTC. It codes for CASSDAGRRGEQFF. The full variable domain, with the rest looked up from reference TRBV9 and TRBJ2-1, is DSGVTQTPKHLITATGQRVTLRCSPRSGDLSVYWYQQSLDQGLQFLIQYYNGEERAKGNILERFSAQQFPDLHSELNLSSLELGDSALYFCASSDAGRRGEQFFGPGTRLTVL.

With respect to this clone: At the DNA level, this CDR3 is encoded by other sequences in the same sample as well. V is TRBV29-1 and J is TRBJ2-7, with 8 nucleotides matching TRBD1. Germline V CDR1 and CDR2: SQVTM, ANQGSEA. V shed 4 bases, J shed 2 bases, and the junction held 1 base outside the gene matches. CDR3 size: 12 residues. CDR3 coding DNA: TGCAGCGTTGGGGACAGGCCCTACGAGCAGTACTTC. Protein product: CSVGDRPYEQYF.

The chain combines TRBV18 with TRBJ2-6; TRBD1 aligns across 7 bases. The ends lost 6 bases at V and 0 bases at J; junction bases unmatched: 11. This CDR3 is built from 18 residues. The germline V gene has CDR1 KGHSH and CDR2 LQKENI. CDR3 nucleotides: TGTGCCAGCTCGCGTCCGGGACAGCAGAGCTCTGGGGCCAACGTCCTGACTTTC. This translates into CASSRPGQQSSGANVLTF.

The rearrangement uses TRBV4-2 and TRBJ2-7, with no clear D. From germline, CDR1 is LGHNA and CDR2 YNFKEQ. The CDR3 runs 14 residues. V gave up 0 bases and J gave up 5 bases, with 11 bases separating them. CDR3 in amino acids: CASSQDGKFDEQYF. The CDR3 coding sequence is TGTGCCAGCAGCCAAGATGGCAAATTCGACGAGCAGTACTTC.

This clone has a handful of counts. The chain joins TRBV29-1 to TRBJ2-1, with 11 bases lining up with TRBD2. The CDR3 length is 15 residues. The trim removed 3 bases at V and 7 bases at J, leaving 8 bases unmatched. The germline gives CDR1 SQVTM, CDR2 ANQGSEA. The CDR3 nucleotides are TGCAGCGTTGACCGTAGCGGGAGGGCCGGTAATGAGCAGTTCTTC. Its translation is CSVDRSGRAGNEQFF.

The chain has TRBV18 and TRBJ2-1; D unresolved. The CDR3 sequence is 17 residues long. Deletions cut 2 bases from V and 3 bases from J, with 17 bases between. Germline CDR1 KGHSH, CDR2 LQKENI. This CDR3 is CASSPASWNADYNEQFF. CDR3 DNA: TGTGCCAGCTCACCAGCGTCGTGGAACGCCGACTACAATGAGCAGTTCTTC.

In this sample, this clone turned up a few times. The chain carries TRBV5-1 and TRBJ2-7; tentatively, D is TRBD2 (6 bases). From germline, CDR1 is SGHRS and CDR2 YFSETQ. This CDR3 spans 15 amino acids. Trimming shortened V by 2 bases and J by 3 bases, and 15 bases separated the two germline ends. The CDR3 DNA reads TGCGCCAGCAGCTTCCTTGGCGGGAATGTCTACGAGCAGTACTTC. It encodes CASSFLGGNVYEQYF.

The DNA for the CDR3 is TGTGCCAGCAGCGTAGTGGGGGGGAGGTACGATGAGCAGTTCTTC. Protein: CASSVVGGRYDEQFF. The genes are TRBV5-4 and TRBJ2-1; 7 bases align to TRBD2. The CDR3 loop spans 15 amino acids. V lost 4 bases to trimming and J lost 8 bases; unmatched junction nucleotides: 12. Germline CDR1 SGHNT, CDR2 YYREEE (reference sequence).

The CDR3 bases are TGCGCCAGCAGCTACAGACAGCAGAACACTGAAGCTTTCTTT. Its translation is CASSYRQQNTEAFF. This chain uses TRBV5-1 with TRBJ1-1; D perhaps matches TRBD1 (5 bases). The CDR3 spans 14 residues. Trimming took off 3 bases at V and 1 base at J, with 10 bases between the two ends. CDR1 SGHRS and CDR2 YFSETQ come from the germline V gene.

The V gene is TRBV28, the J gene TRBJ1-5; 7 nucleotides agree with TRBD1. The CDR3 is made up of 16 amino acids. Germline trimming cut 6 bases from V and 4 bases from J; bases unmatched to any gene: 12. From germline, CDR1 is MDHEN and CDR2 SYDVKM. This CDR3 is CASRGGGGQLNQPQHF. The CDR3 DNA reads as TGTGCCAGCAGGGGTGGAGGGGGCCAACTAAATCAGCCCCAGCATTTT.

J is TRBJ2-7 and V is TRBV2; D is tentatively TRBD1 or TRBD2 (5 bases each). V lost 7 bases to trimming and J lost 3 bases, with 10 bases between them. The V gene's germline CDR1 is SNHLY and CDR2 FYNNEI. The CDR3 runs 12 residues. The DNA of the CDR3 is TGTGCCAGCAACCGGGGACGCTACGAGCAGTACTTC. Protein: CASNRGRYEQYF. Together with reference TRBV2 and TRBJ2-7, the CDR3 gives the full variable domain: EPEVTQTPSHQVTQMGQEVILRCVPISNHLYFYWYRQILGQKVEFLVSFYNNEISEKSEIFDDQFSVERPDGSNFTLKIRSTKLEDSAMYFCASNRGRYEQYFGPGTRLTVT.

The genes are TRBV9 and TRBJ1-1, with 8 bases identical to TRBD1. Germline CDR1 reads SGDLS; CDR2 reads YYNGEE. The CDR3 is 17 amino acids. V lost 4 bases, J lost 5 bases, and 16 bases stayed unmatched. The CDR3 region has the DNA TGTGCCAGCAGCCCTCACCAGGGGGCTAGCTGGTATACTGAAGCTTTCTTT. It specifies CASSPHQGASWYTEAFF. The variable domain in full, completed from reference TRBV9 and TRBJ1-1, reads DSGVTQTPKHLITATGQRVTLRCSPRSGDLSVYWYQQSLDQGLQFLIQYYNGEERAKGNILERFSAQQFPDLHSELNLSSLELGDSALYFCASSPHQGASWYTEAFFGQGTRLTVV.

V and J are TRBV28 and TRBJ2-7; no firm D call. The CDR3 spans 11 residues. V lost 5 bases, J lost 3 bases, and 5 bases lay in between. Germline values: CDR1 MDHEN, CDR2 SYDVKM. The CDR3 DNA sequence: TGTGCCAGCAGTCGCTACTACGAGCAGTACTTC. Its protein product is CASSRYYEQYF.

The V gene is TRBV30, the J gene TRBJ1-1; D is uncertain. Germline V gene data show CDR1 as GTSNPN and CDR2 as SVGIG (reference sequence). The CDR3 runs to 11 residues. The ends were cut back, 5 bases at V and 6 bases at J, with 10 bases in the middle. Here the CDR3 reads CAWGTVAEAFF. The CDR3 DNA reads TGTGCCTGGGGCACCGTGGCTGAAGCTTTCTTT.

V gene TRBV7-8 combines with J gene TRBJ2-2; 11 positions match TRBD2. In germline, CDR1 is SGHVS, CDR2 FQNEAQ. CDR3 size: 16 residues. Germline trimming cut 4 bases from V and 4 bases from J; bases unmatched to any gene: 5. CDR3 in DNA: TGTGCCAGCAGCTCCCTAGCGGGAGGTATCACCGGGGAGCTGTTTTTT. It specifies CASSSLAGGITGELFF.

This clone was observed a single time. The V call is TRBV2, the J call TRBJ1-2; D gene unclear. The length of the CDR3 is 11 residues. The germline gives CDR1 SNHLY, CDR2 FYNNEI. V was pared by 6 bases and J by 8 bases, with 10 bases between. As DNA, the CDR3 is TGTGCCAGCAGGACCTTGAGAGGCTACACCTTC. It codes for CASRTLRGYTF.

The chain combines TRBV7-9 with TRBJ2-5; TRBD2 might be the D (6 bases). Germline-derived CDR1 and CDR2 are SEHNR and FQNEAQ (reference sequence). The CDR3 totals 15 residues. V was shortened by 2 bases and J by 4 bases, with 14 bases between the two germline ends. In nucleotides, the CDR3 is TGTGCCAGCAGCTTAAAAGGAGGGACCCGAGAGACCCAGTACTTC. Protein: CASSLKGGTRETQYF.